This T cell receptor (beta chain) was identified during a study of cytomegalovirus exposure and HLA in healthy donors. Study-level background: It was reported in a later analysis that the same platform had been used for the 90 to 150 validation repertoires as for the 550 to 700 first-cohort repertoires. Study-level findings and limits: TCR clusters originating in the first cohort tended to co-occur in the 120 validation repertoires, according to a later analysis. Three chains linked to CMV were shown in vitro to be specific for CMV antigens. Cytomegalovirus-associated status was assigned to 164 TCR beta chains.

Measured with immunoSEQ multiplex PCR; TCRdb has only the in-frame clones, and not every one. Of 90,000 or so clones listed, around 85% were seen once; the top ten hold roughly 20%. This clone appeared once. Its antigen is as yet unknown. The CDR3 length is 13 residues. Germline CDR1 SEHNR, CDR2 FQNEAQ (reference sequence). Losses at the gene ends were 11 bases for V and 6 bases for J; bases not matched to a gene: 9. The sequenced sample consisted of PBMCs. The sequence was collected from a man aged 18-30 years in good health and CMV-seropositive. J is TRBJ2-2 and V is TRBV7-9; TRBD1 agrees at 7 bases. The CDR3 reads CAADRDSAGELFF. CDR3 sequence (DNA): TGTGCCGCTGACAGGGATTCGGCCGGGGAGCTGTTTTTT.